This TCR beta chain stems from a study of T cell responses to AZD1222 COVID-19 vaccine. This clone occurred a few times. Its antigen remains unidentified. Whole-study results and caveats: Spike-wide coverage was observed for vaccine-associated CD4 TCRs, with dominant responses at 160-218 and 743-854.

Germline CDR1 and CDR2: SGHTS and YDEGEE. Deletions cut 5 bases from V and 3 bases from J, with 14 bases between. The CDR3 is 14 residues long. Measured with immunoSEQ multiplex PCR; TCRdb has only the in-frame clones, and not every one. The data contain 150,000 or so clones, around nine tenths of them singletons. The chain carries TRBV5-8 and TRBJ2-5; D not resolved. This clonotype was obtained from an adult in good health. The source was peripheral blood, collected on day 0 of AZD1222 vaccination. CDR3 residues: CASSVWLGKETQYF. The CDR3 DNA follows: TGTGCCAGCAGTGTTTGGTTAGGCAAAGAGACCCAGTACTTC.